This entry concerns a single T cell receptor beta chain. Between the trimmed V and J ends, which lost 8 bases and 5 bases, there was a span of 16 bases. This CDR3 has 13 residues. Germline CDR1 MGHDK, CDR2 SYGVNS. The data were taken from a study of T cell changes during pregnancy in multiple sclerosis. TCRdb keeps only in-frame clones here, not all; method: immunoSEQ multiplex PCR. This sample has some 48,000 clones; approximately 90% occur once, and the top ten carry around 8%. The receptor was derived from a female donor with multiple sclerosis, enrolled in a pregnancy study. The V gene is TRBV25-1, the J gene TRBJ2-7; D may be TRBD1 (6 bases). The sequenced sample was CD8+ T cells from peripheral blood mononuclear cells, obtained in the second trimester of pregnancy. CDR3 sequence (DNA): TGTGCCAGCGGATATCAGGGGCAGGACGAGCAGTACTTC. Translated, it gives CASGYQGQDEQYF.